Listed below are T cell receptor beta chains from one sample, sequenced in a study of blood T cell repertoires in COVID-19. Generated by immunoSEQ multiplex PCR, the TCRdb table keeps only in-frame clones and is missing some. The sample comprises over 25,000 clones, approximately 77% of which are singletons, and about 16% rests with the top ten. The sample consisted of peripheral blood. The source is a man of 80 years or more with active or convalescent COVID-19. The CDR3 runs from the conserved cysteine through the conserved F or W. Each record gives: D gene, J gene, clone size, V gene, CDR3 DNA, CDR3 protein. D genes are given only for firm matches. Size is omitted from some rows. Given values are once, few, many or a class for expanded clones.

d_call: NA; j_call: TRBJ1-2; clone_size: NA; v_call: TRBV5-3; cdr3_nt: TGTGCCAGAAGCTTGGGGGCAGGGGAAGGCTACACCTTC; cdr3_aa: CARSLGAGEGYTF
d_call: NA; j_call: TRBJ1-2; clone_size: NA; v_call: TRBV6-4; cdr3_nt: TGTGCCAGCAGTGTCCGCAATGACAGGATCTATGGCTACACCTTC; cdr3_aa: CASSVRNDRIYGYTF
d_call: NA; j_call: TRBJ2-5; clone_size: NA; v_call: TRBV6-2/TRBV6-3; cdr3_nt: TGTGCCAGCAGTTACTCGAGTGGACTCCAAGAGACCCAGTACTTC; cdr3_aa: CASSYSSGLQETQYF
d_call: NA; j_call: TRBJ2-3; clone_size: NA; v_call: TRBV2; cdr3_nt: TGTGCCAGCAGTTCTAGCACAGATACGCAGTATTTT; cdr3_aa: CASSSSTDTQYF
d_call: NA; j_call: TRBJ2-1; clone_size: NA; v_call: TRBV18; cdr3_nt: TGTGCCAGCTCACCCGACAGTTTAGGTGAGCAGTTCTTC; cdr3_aa: CASSPDSLGEQFF
d_call: TRBD1; j_call: TRBJ1-4; clone_size: few; v_call: TRBV12-5; cdr3_nt: TGTGCTAGTGGTTTGGGACAGGGTGGCGAAAAACTGTTTTTT; cdr3_aa: CASGLGQGGEKLFF
d_call: TRBD2; j_call: TRBJ2-3; clone_size: NA; v_call: TRBV20-1; cdr3_nt: TGCAGTGCTAGTGGATCGGGACTACTTCTCCCAGATACGCAGTATTTT; cdr3_aa: CSASGSGLLLPDTQYF
d_call: NA; j_call: TRBJ2-7; clone_size: few; v_call: TRBV27; cdr3_nt: TGTGCCAGCAGTCCTGGACAGTCTTACGAGCAGTACTTC; cdr3_aa: CASSPGQSYEQYF
d_call: NA; j_call: TRBJ1-4; clone_size: NA; v_call: TRBV20-1; cdr3_nt: TGCAGTGCTAGTGTAGGGGACTACGCAACTAATGAAAAACTGTTTTTT; cdr3_aa: CSASVGDYATNEKLFF
d_call: NA; j_call: TRBJ2-6; clone_size: NA; v_call: TRBV5-6; cdr3_nt: TGTGCCAGCAGCCGGGCCGGGGGAGGGGCCAACGTCCTGACTTTC; cdr3_aa: CASSRAGGGANVLTF
d_call: TRBD2; j_call: TRBJ2-2; clone_size: NA; v_call: TRBV5-4; cdr3_nt: TGTGCCAGCAGCCCCGGCGGCGGGGGGGCGGGCACCGGGGAGCTGTTTTTT; cdr3_aa: CASSPGGGGAGTGELFF
d_call: NA; j_call: TRBJ2-5; clone_size: NA; v_call: TRBV7-9; cdr3_nt: TGTGCCAGCAGCTTTCCCCGGGAGACCCAGTACTTC; cdr3_aa: CASSFPRETQYF
d_call: TRBD1; j_call: TRBJ1-2; clone_size: NA; v_call: TRBV18; cdr3_nt: TGTGCCAGCTCACCGACGGCAGGGGGCCCCTATGGCTACACCTTC; cdr3_aa: CASSPTAGGPYGYTF
d_call: NA; j_call: TRBJ2-7; clone_size: NA; v_call: TRBV2; cdr3_nt: TGTGCCAGCAAAGAATTCGTACGGACTGCAGCCTACGAGCAGTACTTC; cdr3_aa: CASKEFVRTAAYEQYF
d_call: NA; j_call: TRBJ2-1; clone_size: large; v_call: TRBV27; cdr3_nt: TGTGCCAGCAGTTCCACTAGCTGGGATGAGCAGTTCTTC; cdr3_aa: CASSSTSWDEQFF
d_call: TRBD1; j_call: TRBJ1-2; clone_size: NA; v_call: TRBV19; cdr3_nt: TGTGCCAGTAGTACCTCCCGGACAGGGCGGTATGGCTACACCTTC; cdr3_aa: CASSTSRTGRYGYTF
d_call: TRBD2; j_call: TRBJ2-7; clone_size: NA; v_call: TRBV10-3; cdr3_nt: TGTGCCATCGAGGGACTAGCGGGCGGGGAGCAGTACTTC; cdr3_aa: CAIEGLAGGEQYF
d_call: NA; j_call: TRBJ1-2; clone_size: few; v_call: TRBV27; cdr3_nt: TGTGCCAGCGGAAAGGGGCAGGTTAACTATGGCTACACCTTC; cdr3_aa: CASGKGQVNYGYTF
d_call: NA; j_call: TRBJ1-5; clone_size: NA; v_call: TRBV7-2; cdr3_nt: TGTGCCAGCAGCTTAGTGGGGGGAAAGGGGCAGCCCCAGCATTTT; cdr3_aa: CASSLVGGKGQPQHF
d_call: TRBD1; j_call: TRBJ1-5; clone_size: NA; v_call: TRBV2; cdr3_nt: TGTGCCAGCACCCGAGGCCCGACAGGGGGCGGCAGTGGCAATCAGCCCCAGCATTTT; cdr3_aa: CASTRGPTGGGSGNQPQHF
d_call: TRBD1; j_call: TRBJ1-6; clone_size: NA; v_call: TRBV7-2; cdr3_nt: TGTGCCAGCAGCCCCGGGACAGGAGGACCCATTTATAATTCACCCCTCCACTTT; cdr3_aa: CASSPGTGGPIYNSPLHF
d_call: NA; j_call: TRBJ1-5; clone_size: few; v_call: TRBV28; cdr3_nt: TGTGCCAGCAGTCCCATTAATTGGGGCCTTAGCAATCAGCCCCAGCATTTT; cdr3_aa: CASSPINWGLSNQPQHF
d_call: TRBD2; j_call: TRBJ2-3; clone_size: NA; v_call: TRBV19; cdr3_nt: TGTGCCAGTAGTCGAATGGCGGGGGGAAGCACAGATACGCAGTATTTT; cdr3_aa: CASSRMAGGSTDTQYF
d_call: TRBD1; j_call: TRBJ2-7; clone_size: few; v_call: TRBV18; cdr3_nt: TGTGCCAGCTCACCACCTACAGGGGGGAAGCCCTACGAGCAGTACTTC; cdr3_aa: CASSPPTGGKPYEQYF
d_call: TRBD1; j_call: TRBJ1-1; clone_size: NA; v_call: TRBV2; cdr3_nt: TGTGCCAGCACTAGACAGGGTAACGGGGCTGAAGCTTTCTTT; cdr3_aa: CASTRQGNGAEAFF
d_call: NA; j_call: TRBJ1-2; clone_size: large; v_call: TRBV5-4; cdr3_nt: TGTGCCAGCAGCTTCCAGGGAGGAGGCGGCTACACCTTC; cdr3_aa: CASSFQGGGGYTF
d_call: TRBD1; j_call: TRBJ1-2; clone_size: NA; v_call: TRBV7-2; cdr3_nt: TGTGCCAGCAGCATTACAGGGGGTTACACCTTC; cdr3_aa: CASSITGGYTF
d_call: TRBD1; j_call: TRBJ2-2; clone_size: few; v_call: TRBV28; cdr3_nt: TGTGCCAGCAGTTGGGACAGACTTACGAACACCGGGGAGCTGTTTTTT; cdr3_aa: CASSWDRLTNTGELFF
d_call: NA; j_call: TRBJ1-1; clone_size: NA; v_call: TRBV21-1; cdr3_nt: TGTGCCAGCAGCGCAGTACAGGGTTCAGCTTTCTTT; cdr3_aa: CASSAVQGSAFF
d_call: NA; j_call: TRBJ1-4; clone_size: NA; v_call: TRBV5-1; cdr3_nt: TGCGCCAGCAGCTTGGGCGGCAGGGAGGTTGAAAAACTGTTTTTT; cdr3_aa: CASSLGGREVEKLFF
d_call: NA; j_call: TRBJ2-7; clone_size: once; v_call: TRBV7-9; cdr3_nt: TGTGCCAGCGCCCGGGGAGGCTACGAGCAGTACTTC; cdr3_aa: CASARGGYEQYF
d_call: NA; j_call: TRBJ1-6; clone_size: NA; v_call: TRBV27; cdr3_nt: TGTGCCAGCAGTTACAGGGTTAATTCACCCCTCCACTTT; cdr3_aa: CASSYRVNSPLHF
d_call: NA; j_call: TRBJ2-1; clone_size: medium-sized; v_call: TRBV6-2/TRBV6-3; cdr3_nt: TGTGCCAGCAGCTGGACGGAGGTCTCCTACAATGAGCAGTTCTTC; cdr3_aa: CASSWTEVSYNEQFF
d_call: TRBD1; j_call: TRBJ1-2; clone_size: NA; v_call: TRBV7-9; cdr3_nt: TGTGCCAGCAGCCCCGGGACAGGGACGATTTATGTGGGCTACACCTTC; cdr3_aa: CASSPGTGTIYVGYTF
d_call: NA; j_call: TRBJ2-1; clone_size: NA; v_call: TRBV7-8; cdr3_nt: TGTGCCAGCAGCTTAGGGCCATACAATGAGCAGTTCTTC; cdr3_aa: CASSLGPYNEQFF